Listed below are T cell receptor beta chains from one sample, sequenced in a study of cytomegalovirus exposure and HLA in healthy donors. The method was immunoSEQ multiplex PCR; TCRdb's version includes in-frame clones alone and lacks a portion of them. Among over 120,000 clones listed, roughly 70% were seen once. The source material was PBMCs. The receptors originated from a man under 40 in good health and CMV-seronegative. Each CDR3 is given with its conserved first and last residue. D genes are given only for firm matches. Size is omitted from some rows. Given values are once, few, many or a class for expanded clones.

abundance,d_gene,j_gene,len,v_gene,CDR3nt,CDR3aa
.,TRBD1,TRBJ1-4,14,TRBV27,TGTGCCAGCAGGACAGGGGGCCCTAATGAAAAACTGTTTTTT,CASRTGGPNEKLFF
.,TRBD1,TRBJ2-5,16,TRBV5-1,TGCGCCAGCAGCTTGGCCACCGGGACAGTCGAAGAGACCCAGTACTTC,CASSLATGTVEETQYF
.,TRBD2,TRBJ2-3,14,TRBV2,TGTGCCAGCAGTCCGGGACTAGGCACAGATACGCAGTATTTT,CASSPGLGTDTQYF
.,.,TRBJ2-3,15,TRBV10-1,TGCGCCAGCAGTGAGTACGGCGGACTCACAGATACGCAGTATTTT,CASSEYGGLTDTQYF
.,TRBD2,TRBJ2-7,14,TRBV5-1,TGCGCCAGCAGCTCCACTAGCGGGAGTTACGAGCAGTACTTC,CASSSTSGSYEQYF
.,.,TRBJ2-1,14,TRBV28,TGTGCCAGCAGTTTACAGCGATCCTACAATGAGCAGTTCTTC,CASSLQRSYNEQFF
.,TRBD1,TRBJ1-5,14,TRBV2,TGTGCCAGCAGTGAAAACAGGGGGGACCAGCCCCAGCATTTT,CASSENRGDQPQHF
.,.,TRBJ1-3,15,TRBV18,TGTGCCAGCTCACCGTTGCAGGGAACGTCGAACACCATATATTTT,CASSPLQGTSNTIYF
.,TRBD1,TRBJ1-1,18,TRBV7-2,TGTGCCAGCAGCAATTCTCCCGGGACAGGGGTGGTGAACACTGAAGCTTTCTTT,CASSNSPGTGVVNTEAFF
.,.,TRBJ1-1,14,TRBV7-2,TGTGCCAGCAGCTTAGGTTTGGGCCACACTGAAGCTTTCTTT,CASSLGLGHTEAFF
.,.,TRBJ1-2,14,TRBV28,TGTGCCAGCCAAAATGAGGCCAGTTCGGAGGGCTACACCTTC,CASQNEASSEGYTF
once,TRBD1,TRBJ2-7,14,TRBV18,TGTGCCAGCTCACCGGGACAGTGGTCCTACGAGCAGTACTTC,CASSPGQWSYEQYF
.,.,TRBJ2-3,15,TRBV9,TGTGCCAGCAGCCTCCGGTGGGGGCAGACAGATACGCAGTATTTT,CASSLRWGQTDTQYF
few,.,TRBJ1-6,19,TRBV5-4,TGTGCCAGCAGCAGACAAAGGGAAGACAGTTGGTCATATAATTCACCCCTCCACTTT,CASSRQREDSWSYNSPLHF
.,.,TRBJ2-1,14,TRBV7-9,TGTGCCAGCAGCTTATACAGCGGATACAATGAGCAGTTCTTC,CASSLYSGYNEQFF
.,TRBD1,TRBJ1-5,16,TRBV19,TGTGCCAGTAGTCCACTGGGACAGGGAGGCAATCAGCCCCAGCATTTT,CASSPLGQGGNQPQHF
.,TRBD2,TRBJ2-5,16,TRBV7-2,TGTGCCAGCAGCTTATCGGTGACTAGCGTACAAGAGACCCAGTACTTC,CASSLSVTSVQETQYF
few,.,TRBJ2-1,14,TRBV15,TGTGCCACCAGCACCCCGGGACTGTACAATGAGCAGTTCTTC,CATSTPGLYNEQFF
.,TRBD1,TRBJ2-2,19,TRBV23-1,TGCGCCAGCAGTCAAGCACCCCACAGGGGGCCCCGCGACACCGGGGAGCTGTTTTTT,CASSQAPHRGPRDTGELFF
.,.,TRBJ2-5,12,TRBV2,TGTGCCAGCAGTGAAACCTCCCGGGACCAGTACTTC,CASSETSRDQYF
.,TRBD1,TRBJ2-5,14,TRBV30,TGTGCCTGGATTGGGACAGACCACCAAGAGACCCAGTACTTC,CAWIGTDHQETQYF
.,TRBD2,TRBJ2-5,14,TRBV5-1,TGCGCCAGCAGCTCTTCTAGCGGGCAAGAGACCCAGTACTTC,CASSSSSGQETQYF
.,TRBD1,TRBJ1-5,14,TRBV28,TGTGCCAGCAGTTTCTTGAGGGGGCAGCAGCCCCAGCATTTT,CASSFLRGQQPQHF
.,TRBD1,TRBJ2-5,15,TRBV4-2,TGTGCCAGCAGCCAAGCCAGGGACAGGGAGAGTGAGCAGTACTTC,CASSQARDRESEQYF
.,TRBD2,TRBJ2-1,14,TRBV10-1,TGCGCCAGCTCTTGGACTAGCGGGGCCAATGAGCAGTTCTTC,CASSWTSGANEQFF
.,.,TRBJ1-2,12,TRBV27,TGTGCCAGCAGGGATCCGGGTTATGGCTACACCTTC,CASRDPGYGYTF
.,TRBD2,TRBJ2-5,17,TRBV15,TGTGCCACCAGCAGAGGTCGCGCGGGAGGGACCCAAGAGACCCAGTACTTC,CATSRGRAGGTQETQYF
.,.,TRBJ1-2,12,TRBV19,TGTGCCAGTAGTATTCAGGAGGGGCCGAGCACCTTC,CASSIQEGPSTF
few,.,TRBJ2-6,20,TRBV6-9,TGTGCCAGCAGTTATTCGATCATGGGTATTTGGAGCTCTGGGGCCAACGTCCTGACTTTC,CASSYSIMGIWSSGANVLTF
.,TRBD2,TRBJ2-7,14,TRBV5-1,TGCGCCAGCGGTGGACTAGCGGGGGACTACGAGCAGTACTTC,CASGGLAGDYEQYF
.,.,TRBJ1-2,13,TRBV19,TGTGCCAGTAGCGTGGACTCCCGCCGGCGCTACACCTTC,CASSVDSRRRYTF
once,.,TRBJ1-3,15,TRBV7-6,TGTGCCAGCAGCGAGATCTATCGGACAAGAAACACCATATATTTT,CASSEIYRTRNTIYF